Below are 13 T cell receptor beta chains sequenced from a single sample in a study of early T cells in non-severe SARS-CoV-2 infection. Using its own MiXCR run on the 5' RACE reads, TCRdb lists one record per CDR3 protein. Among 55,000 to 85,000 distinct CDR3 sequences listed, more than 10% were seen once. The specimen sequenced was whole blood. Every receptor here comes from an adult who was a healthcare worker with PCR-confirmed SARS-CoV-2 infection or an uninfected control (not recorded which).

The chain joins TRBV5-1 to TRBJ2-2; 10 nucleotides agree with TRBD1. This CDR3 comprises 17 residues. V was clipped by 1 base and J by 4 bases; unmatched bases: 7. CDR1 SGHRS and CDR2 YFSETQ come from the germline V gene. In DNA form, the CDR3 reads TGCGCCAGCAGCTTGAGGCTCAGGACAGGGGGCACCGGGGAGCTGTTTTTT. Protein sequence: CASSLRLRTGGTGELFF.

This clonotype was seen more than once but under ten times. The chain carries TRBV29-1 and TRBJ1-2; TRBD1 matches 10 bases. V shed 5 bases and J 8 bases; nucleotides not matched to a gene: 8. The V gene's germline CDR1 is SQVTM and CDR2 ANQGSEA. CDR3 length: 13 amino acids. CDR3 loop: CSVFTLTGGGYTF. CDR3 bases: TGCAGCGTTTTCACGCTGACAGGGGGCGGCTACACCTTC.

This clonotype has ten or more counts. This chain links TRBV20-1 with TRBJ1-1, with D possibly TRBD1 on 6 matching bases. This CDR3 region has 18 residues. From germline, CDR1 is DFQATT and CDR2 SNEGSKA (reference sequence). The germline V and J ends were trimmed by 2 bases and 4 bases, with 26 bases remaining between them. CDR3 loop: CSARPRAGGPRVVTEAFF. The CDR3 DNA sequence: TGCAGTGCTAGACCCAGGGCGGGGGGCCCGAGGGTAGTCACTGAAGCTTTCTTT.

This clonotype was detected many times. CDR3 region: CASSRASSTDTQYF. CDR3 sequence (DNA): TGTGCCAGCAGTAGAGCGTCTAGCACAGATACGCAGTATTTT. This chain joins TRBV2 and TRBJ2-3; D ambiguous. The V end lost 5 bases, the J end lost 0 bases, and 9 bases lay between the germline ends. The V gene's germline CDR1 is SNHLY and CDR2 FYNNEI. This CDR3 comprises 14 residues.

CDR3 sequence: CASSLVGPTGAKNIQYF. In DNA, the CDR3 is TGCGCCAGCAGCTTGGTGGGACCCACTGGGGCCAAAAACATTCAGTACTTC. The chain employs TRBV5-1 and TRBJ2-4, with D perhaps TRBD1 or TRBD2 (5 bases each). The CDR3 has 17 residues. Germline V gene data show CDR1 as SGHRS and CDR2 as YFSETQ. Trimming shortened V by 0 bases and J by 1 base, and 14 bases separated the two germline ends. Filled out from reference TRBV5-1 and TRBJ2-4, the complete variable domain reads KAGVTQTPRYLIKTRGQQVTLSCSPISGHRSVSWYQQTPGQGLQFLFEYFSETQRNKGNFPGRFSGRQFSNSRSEMNVSTLELGDSALYLCASSLVGPTGAKNIQYFGAGTRLSVL.

The sample holds a few counts of this clonotype. The chain uses TRBV30 and TRBJ2-3, with 9 bases that match TRBD2. V trimming: 4 bases; J trimming: 2 bases; junction bases outside the gene matches: 4. The CDR3 covers 14 residues. Looked up from germline, CDR1 is GTSNPN and CDR2 is SVGIG (reference sequence). CDR3 in DNA: TGTGCCTGGAAAGCGGGAGGCCCCACAGATACGCAGTATTTT. Encoded protein: CAWKAGGPTDTQYF.

The J gene is TRBJ2-2, the V gene TRBV30; D remains ambiguous. CDR1 and CDR2 (germline): GTSNPN, SVGIG (reference sequence). The length of the CDR3 is 13 residues. The germline V and J ends were trimmed by 2 bases and 4 bases, with 8 bases remaining between them. The DNA for the CDR3 is TGTGCCTGGAGTTATTCTATCACCGGGGAGCTGTTTTTT. Encoded protein: CAWSYSITGELFF.

Worth noting for this clonotype: An end of the junction does not agree with germline; a read error may underlie this. The gene calls are TRBV24-1 and TRBJ1-2; D is possibly TRBD1 (5 bases). This CDR3 comprises 13 residues. The germline V gene has CDR1 KGHDR and CDR2 SFDVKD. CDR3 coding DNA: TGTGCCTCCAGTGAAGAACAGGACTATGGCTACACCTTC. Translating gives CASSEEQDYGYTF.

V is TRBV7-9 and J is TRBJ2-7; possible D gene TRBD2, 6 bases. Germline V gene sequence: CDR1 SEHNR, CDR2 FQNEAQ (reference sequence). With 2 bases removed from V and 4 bases from J, the gap between germline ends came to 12 bases. The CDR3 extends over 14 amino acids. CDR3 in DNA: TGTGCCAGCAGCTTAACGCTAGCGAGTTACGAGCAGTACTTC. Translated, it gives CASSLTLASYEQYF. The variable domain in full, completed from reference TRBV7-9 and TRBJ2-7, reads DTGVSQNPRHKITKRGQNVTFRCDPISEHNRLYWYRQTLGQGPEFLTYFQNEAQLEKSRLLSDRFSAERPKGSFSTLEIQRTEQGDSAMYLCASSLTLASYEQYFGPGTRLTVT.

The chain links TRBV3-1 to TRBJ2-5; D uncertain. Germline assignment: CDR1 LGHDT and CDR2 YNNKEL (reference sequence). CDR3 length equals 13 residues. V was trimmed by 5 bases and J by 5 bases, leaving 12 bases between them. The CDR3 protein is CASSFRVSETQYF. CDR3 in DNA: TGTGCCAGCAGCTTCCGGGTCTCGGAGACCCAGTACTTC.

This clonotype was counted many times. J is TRBJ2-3 and V is TRBV20-1; D gene unclear. Germline values: CDR1 DFQATT, CDR2 SNEGSKA (reference sequence). Trimming shortened V by 7 bases and J by 0 bases, and 8 bases separated the two germline ends. This CDR3 is built from 12 residues. CDR3 nucleotide sequence: TGCAGTGTCGATCAAAGCACAGATACGCAGTATTTT. Translating gives CSVDQSTDTQYF.

This clonotype was observed a few times. The CDR3 DNA is TGTGCCAGCAGTCTGGACAGACAATCCTATGGCTACACCTTC. Protein: CASSLDRQSYGYTF. The chain links TRBV6-6 to TRBJ1-2; a possible D gene is TRBD1 (6 bases). Germline V CDR1 and CDR2: MNHNY, SVGAGI (reference sequence). With 5 bases removed from V and 4 bases from J, the gap between germline ends came to 14 bases. The CDR3 is made up of 14 amino acids.

In this sample, this clonotype turned up a few times. The gene calls are TRBV2 and TRBJ2-6; possible D gene TRBD2, 6 bases. From germline, CDR1 is SNHLY and CDR2 FYNNEI. V shed 11 bases and J shed 5 bases, with 13 bases lying between them. CDR3 size: 13 residues. In DNA, the CDR3 is TGTGCCGGCACCCGGGAGCGGGCCAACGTCCTGACTTTC. It yields the protein CAGTRERANVLTF.